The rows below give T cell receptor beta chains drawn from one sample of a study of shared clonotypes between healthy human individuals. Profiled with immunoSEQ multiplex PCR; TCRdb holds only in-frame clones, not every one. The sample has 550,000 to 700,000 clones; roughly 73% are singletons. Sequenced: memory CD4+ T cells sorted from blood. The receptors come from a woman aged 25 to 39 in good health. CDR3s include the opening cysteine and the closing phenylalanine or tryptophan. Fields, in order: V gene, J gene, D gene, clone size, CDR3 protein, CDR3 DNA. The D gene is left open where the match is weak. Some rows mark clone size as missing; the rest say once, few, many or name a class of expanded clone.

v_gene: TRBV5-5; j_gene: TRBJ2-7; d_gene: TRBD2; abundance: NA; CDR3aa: CASSLAASGGTYEQYF; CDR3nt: TGTGCCAGCAGCTTGGCGGCTAGCGGGGGCACCTACGAGCAGTACTTC
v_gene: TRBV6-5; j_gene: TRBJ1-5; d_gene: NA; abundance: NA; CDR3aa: CASKREGNQPQHF; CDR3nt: TGTGCCAGCAAGCGGGAGGGCAATCAGCCCCAGCATTTT
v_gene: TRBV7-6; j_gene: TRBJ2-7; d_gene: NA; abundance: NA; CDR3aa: CASSLTASSSYEQYF; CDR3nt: TGTGCCAGCAGCTTGACAGCCTCGAGCTCCTACGAGCAGTACTTC
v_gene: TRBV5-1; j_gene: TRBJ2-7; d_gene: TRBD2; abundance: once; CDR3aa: CASSVTSGSDEQYF; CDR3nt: TGCGCCAGCAGCGTTACTAGCGGGAGTGACGAGCAGTACTTC
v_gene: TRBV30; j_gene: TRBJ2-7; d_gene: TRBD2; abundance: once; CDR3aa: CAWSSGGEQYF; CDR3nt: TGTGCCTGGAGTAGCGGGGGTGAGCAGTACTTC
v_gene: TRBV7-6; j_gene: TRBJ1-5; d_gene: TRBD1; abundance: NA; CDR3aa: CASSLSGGGQPQHF; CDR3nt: TGTGCCAGCAGCTTATCAGGGGGTGGTCAGCCCCAGCATTTT
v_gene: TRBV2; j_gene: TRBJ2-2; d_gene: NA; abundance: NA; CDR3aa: CASNWENTGELFF; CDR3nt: TGTGCCAGCAATTGGGAAAACACCGGGGAGCTGTTTTTT
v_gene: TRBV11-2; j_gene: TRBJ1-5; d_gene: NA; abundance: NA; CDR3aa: CASSLRNTGNQPQHF; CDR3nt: TGTGCCAGCAGCTTACGGAATACAGGCAATCAGCCCCAGCATTTT
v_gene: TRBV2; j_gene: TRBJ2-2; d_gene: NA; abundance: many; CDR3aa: CASSERAGSTGELFF; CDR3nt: TGTGCCAGCAGTGAACGGGCAGGTTCGACCGGGGAGCTGTTTTTT
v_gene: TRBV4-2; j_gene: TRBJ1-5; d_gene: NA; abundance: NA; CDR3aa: CASSQEAIRNQPQHF; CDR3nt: TGTGCCAGCAGCCAAGAGGCAATCCGCAATCAGCCCCAGCATTTT
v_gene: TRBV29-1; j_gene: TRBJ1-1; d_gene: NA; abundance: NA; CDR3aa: CSVKVNAGTEAFF; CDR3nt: TGCAGCGTCAAAGTTAACGCGGGGACTGAAGCTTTCTTT
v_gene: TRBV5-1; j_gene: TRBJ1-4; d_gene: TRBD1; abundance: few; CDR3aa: CASSGRGSNEKLFF; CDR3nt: TGCGCCAGCAGCGGCAGGGGGTCTAATGAAAAACTGTTTTTT
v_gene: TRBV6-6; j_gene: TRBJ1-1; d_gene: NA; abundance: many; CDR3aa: CASSYPTGTGSEAFF; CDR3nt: TGTGCCAGCAGTTACCCGACAGGAACTGGGTCCGAAGCTTTCTTT
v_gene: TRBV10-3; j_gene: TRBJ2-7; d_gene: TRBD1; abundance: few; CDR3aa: CATAGQGYEQYF; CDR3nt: TGTGCCACCGCGGGACAGGGGTACGAGCAGTACTTC
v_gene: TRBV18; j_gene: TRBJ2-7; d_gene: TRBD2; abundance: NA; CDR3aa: CASSPSTSETYEQYF; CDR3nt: TGTGCCAGCTCACCCTCGACTAGCGAGACCTACGAGCAGTACTTC
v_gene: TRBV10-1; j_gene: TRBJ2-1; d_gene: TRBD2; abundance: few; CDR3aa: CAIISGTSGRNPNEQFF; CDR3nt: TGCGCCATCATCTCCGGGACTAGCGGGAGGAACCCCAATGAGCAGTTCTTC
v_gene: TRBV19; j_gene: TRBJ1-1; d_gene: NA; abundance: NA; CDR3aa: CASSIGTTEAFF; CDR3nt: TGTGCCAGTAGTATTGGGACCACTGAAGCTTTCTTT
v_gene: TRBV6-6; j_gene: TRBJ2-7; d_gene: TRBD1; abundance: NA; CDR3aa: CASSPGTGLYEQYF; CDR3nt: TGTGCCAGCAGTCCCGGGACAGGACTCTACGAGCAGTACTTC
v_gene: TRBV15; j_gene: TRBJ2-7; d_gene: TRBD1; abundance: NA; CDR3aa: CATSKQGWGTASYEQYF; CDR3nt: TGTGCCACCAGCAAACAGGGGTGGGGGACAGCCTCCTACGAGCAGTACTTC
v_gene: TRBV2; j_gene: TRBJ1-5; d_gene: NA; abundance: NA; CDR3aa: CASSEGTPGTPYNQPQHF; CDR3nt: TGTGCCAGCAGTGAAGGAACCCCGGGAACACCTTACAATCAGCCCCAGCATTTT
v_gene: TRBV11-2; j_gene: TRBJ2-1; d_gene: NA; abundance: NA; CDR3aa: CASSLSLAHDNEQFF; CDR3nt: TGTGCCAGCAGCTTAAGCCTAGCGCACGACAATGAGCAGTTCTTC
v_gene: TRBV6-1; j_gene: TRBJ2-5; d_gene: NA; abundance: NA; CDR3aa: CASSGRQVETQYF; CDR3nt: TGTGCCAGCAGTGGGCGACAGGTGGAGACCCAGTACTTC
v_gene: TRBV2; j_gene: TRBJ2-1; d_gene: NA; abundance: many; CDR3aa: CASSQSGSSYNEQFF; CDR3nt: TGTGCCAGCAGTCAGTCGGGAAGCTCCTACAATGAGCAGTTCTTC
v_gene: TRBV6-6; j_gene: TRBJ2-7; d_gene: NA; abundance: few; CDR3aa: CASSRDGRESGQYF; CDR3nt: TGTGCCAGCAGTCGGGACGGCCGAGAGAGTGGGCAGTACTTC
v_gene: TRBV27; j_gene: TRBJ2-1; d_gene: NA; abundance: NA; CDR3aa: CASSWSAVVNEQFF; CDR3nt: TGTGCCAGCAGTTGGTCGGCGGTAGTAAATGAGCAGTTCTTC
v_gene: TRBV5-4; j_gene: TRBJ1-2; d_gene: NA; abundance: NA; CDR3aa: CASSLVADYGYTF; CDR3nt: TGTGCCAGCAGCTTGGTGGCAGACTATGGCTACACCTTC
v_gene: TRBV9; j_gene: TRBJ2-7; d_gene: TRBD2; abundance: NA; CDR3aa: CASSVGYSGGRDEQYF; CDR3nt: TGTGCCAGCAGCGTAGGATATAGCGGGGGAAGGGACGAGCAGTACTTC
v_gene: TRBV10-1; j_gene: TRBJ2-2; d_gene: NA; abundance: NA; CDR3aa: CASTRTANTGELFF; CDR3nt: TGCGCCAGCACCAGGACCGCGAACACCGGGGAGCTGTTTTTT
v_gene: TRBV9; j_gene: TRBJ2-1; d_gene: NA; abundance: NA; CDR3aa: CASSVGTRGLEQFF; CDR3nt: TGTGCCAGCAGCGTAGGGACCCGAGGGCTTGAGCAGTTCTTC
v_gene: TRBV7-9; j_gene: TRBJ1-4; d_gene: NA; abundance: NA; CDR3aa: CASSLAATNEKLFF; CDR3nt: TGTGCCAGCAGCTTAGCTGCAACTAATGAAAAACTGTTTTTT
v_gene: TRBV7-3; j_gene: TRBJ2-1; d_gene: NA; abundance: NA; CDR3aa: CASSSPGAASWGEQFF; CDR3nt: TGTGCCAGCAGCTCTCCAGGGGCGGCCTCTTGGGGGGAGCAGTTCTTC
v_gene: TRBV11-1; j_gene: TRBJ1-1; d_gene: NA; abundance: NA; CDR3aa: CASSLATVGGNTEAFF; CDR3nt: TGTGCCAGCAGCTTAGCAACGGTTGGCGGGAACACTGAAGCTTTCTTT
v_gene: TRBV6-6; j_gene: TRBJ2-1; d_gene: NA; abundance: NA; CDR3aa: CASSYDVSYNEQFF; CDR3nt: TGTGCCAGCAGTTACGACGTCAGCTACAATGAGCAGTTCTTC
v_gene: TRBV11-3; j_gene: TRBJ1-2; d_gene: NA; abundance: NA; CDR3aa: CASSLDRSGYGYTF; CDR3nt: TGTGCCAGCAGCTTAGATAGAAGCGGGTATGGCTACACCTTC
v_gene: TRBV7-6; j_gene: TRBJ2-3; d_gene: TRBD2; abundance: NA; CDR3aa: CASSLSAGGTDTQYF; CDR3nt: TGTGCCAGCAGCTTATCGGCGGGAGGGACAGATACGCAGTATTTT
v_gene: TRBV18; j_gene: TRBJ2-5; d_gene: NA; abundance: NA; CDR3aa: CASSPTTGLGETQYF; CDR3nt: TGTGCCAGCTCACCGACAACAGGGTTGGGGGAGACCCAGTACTTC
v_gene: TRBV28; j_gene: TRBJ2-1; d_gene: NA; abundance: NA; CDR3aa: CASSFKPGTMPKDEQFF; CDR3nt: TGTGCCAGCAGTTTTAAGCCCGGGACCATGCCGAAGGATGAGCAGTTCTTC
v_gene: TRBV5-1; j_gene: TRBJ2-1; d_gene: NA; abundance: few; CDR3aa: CASSLGTENNEQFF; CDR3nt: TGCGCCAGCAGCTTGGGGACAGAAAACAATGAGCAGTTCTTC
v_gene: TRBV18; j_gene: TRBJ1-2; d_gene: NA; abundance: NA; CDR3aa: CASSRSQTENYGYTF; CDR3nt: TGTGCCAGCTCACGCTCACAGACCGAGAACTATGGCTACACCTTC
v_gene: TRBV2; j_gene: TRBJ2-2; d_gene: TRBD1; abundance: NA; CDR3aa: CASVERTGNTGELFF; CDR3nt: TGTGCCAGCGTCGAAAGGACAGGGAACACCGGGGAGCTGTTTTTT
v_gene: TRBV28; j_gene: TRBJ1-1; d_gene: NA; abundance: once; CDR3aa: CASSLPSPGNTEAFF; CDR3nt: TGTGCCAGCAGTTTACCCTCTCCGGGTAACACTGAAGCTTTCTTT